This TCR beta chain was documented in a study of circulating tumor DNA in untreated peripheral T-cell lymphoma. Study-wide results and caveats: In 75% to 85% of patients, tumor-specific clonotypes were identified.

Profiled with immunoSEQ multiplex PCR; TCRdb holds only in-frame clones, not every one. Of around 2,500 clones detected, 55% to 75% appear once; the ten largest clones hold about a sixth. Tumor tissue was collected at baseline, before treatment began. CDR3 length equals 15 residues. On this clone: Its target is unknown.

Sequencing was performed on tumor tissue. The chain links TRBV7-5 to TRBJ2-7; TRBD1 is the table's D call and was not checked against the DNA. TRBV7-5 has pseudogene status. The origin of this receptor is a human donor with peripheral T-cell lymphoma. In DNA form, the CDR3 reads TGTGCCAGCAGCCGAGGGACAGGCGGTCTTGCCGAGCAGTACTTC. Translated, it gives CASSRGTGGLAEQYF.